The rows below give T cell receptor beta chains drawn from one sample of a study of molecular identifiers for immune sequencing clone quantification. In TCRdb, the PCR reads were re-called with MiXCR into one record per CDR3 protein. The table includes some 650,000 distinct CDR3 sequences, 15% to 20% detected once. The sample consisted of naive CD8+ T cells from blood, with Jurkat cell RNA spiked in. Every receptor here comes from a human donor in good health. Some libraries in this study had Jurkat cell RNA spiked in. Each CDR3 is given with its conserved first and last residue. Fields, in order: D gene, CDR3 length, clone size, V gene, J gene, CDR3 DNA, CDR3 protein. A D gene is named only where the DNA matches it firmly. Clone size is stated in some rows and not others, as once, few, many or a class when expanded.

TRBD2	15	many	TRBV20-1	TRBJ2-1	TGCAGTGCTCGCCCTAGCGGGGGGGCCTACAATGAGCAGTTCTTC	CSARPSGGAYNEQFF
-	13	-	TRBV27	TRBJ2-7	TGTGCCAGCAGTTGGGCGGTAACCTACGAGCAGTACTTC	CASSWAVTYEQYF
-	15	many	TRBV12-3/TRBV12-4	TRBJ2-3	TGTGCCAGCAGCTTTACGACGCCGAGCACAGATACGCAGTATTTT	CASSFTTPSTDTQYF
-	15	-	TRBV28	TRBJ2-2	TGTGCCAGCAGTTCGAGAATTCATACCACCGGGGAGCTGTTTTTT	CASSSRIHTTGELFF
-	15	many	TRBV7-2	TRBJ2-1	TGTGCCAGCAGCCCCAGGGAAAGCTCCTACAATGAGCAGTTCTTC	CASSPRESSYNEQFF
TRBD2	15	many	TRBV7-6	TRBJ2-3	TGTGCCAGCAGCTTTAGCGGGTCTGAGACAGATACGCAGTATTTT	CASSFSGSETDTQYF
-	14	many	TRBV7-9	TRBJ1-1	TGTGCCAGCAGCCCTCCCCACGGGGACACTGAAGCTTTCTTT	CASSPPHGDTEAFF
TRBD1	12	many	TRBV30	TRBJ1-1	TGTGCCTGGATGACAGGGGGAGCTGAAGCTTTCTTT	CAWMTGGAEAFF
-	18	many	TRBV7-6	TRBJ2-3	TGTGCCAGCAGCTTAACGGTTGGACCCACCGGCACAGGGGATACGCAGTATTTT	CASSLTVGPTGTGDTQYF
TRBD2	16	few	TRBV27	TRBJ2-1	TGTGCCAGCAGTTCCGGGACTAGCGGAGAATACAATGAGCAGTTCTTC	CASSSGTSGEYNEQFF